This TCR beta chain is from a study of CD8 T cells in Susac syndrome. Random hexamers were used to reverse transcribe about 0.45 to 1 ug of RNA. The amplification used immunoSEQ multiplex PCR on TCR beta CDR3; it spanned 54 Vbeta and 13 Jbeta. From the immunoSEQ multiplex PCR reads, TCRdb called clonotypes with MiXCR, one entry per CDR3 protein. This table holds 100,000 to 150,000 distinct CDR3 sequences, approximately 93% found once. This clonotype was sampled from a human donor with multiple sclerosis. The sample taken for sequencing was CD8+ T cells from PBMCs.

CDR3 DNA sequence: TGCGCCAGCAGCTTGCAGGTCGTGGGGAACACTGAAGCTTTCTTT. Translation gives CASSLQVVGNTEAFF. The chain has TRBV5-1 and TRBJ1-1; D is undetermined. In germline, CDR1 is SGHRS, CDR2 YFSETQ. The V gene lost 1 base and the J gene lost 1 base, with 11 bases spanning the gap. The CDR3 extends over 15 amino acids.